The present entry profiles one T cell receptor (beta chain) with its context. What it binds is not known. The data derive from a study of vaccination effects on CD4 cells after COVID-19. Ahead of sequencing, the ViraFEST assay grew antigen-specific CD4+ T cells using viral peptide pools. Subsequent to 10 days of culture, CD4+ T cells were isolated. Prior SARS-CoV-2 infection was absent in the vaccine recipients, as shown by negative nucleocapsid antibodies. Culturing of some 1.8 million PBMC per well took place with 8.5 to 10 IU/ml IL-2 and 9.5 to 10 ug/ml peptides. The CDR3 covers 13 residues. Germline V gives CDR1 SGHNT, CDR2 YYREEE (reference sequence). Trimming shortened V by 0 bases and J by 0 bases, and 3 bases separated the two germline ends. TCRdb's copy holds only in-frame clones and misses some; the assay was immunoSEQ multiplex PCR. Of 50,000 to 65,000 clones in the sample, 75% to 80% were seen once.

The source of this sequence is a human donor who received a COVID-19 vaccine. Sample: CD4+ T cells from PBMCs cultured with HCoV-OC43 spike peptides, taken before COVID-19 vaccination. Regarding subset: HCoV-OC43 spike overlapping peptide pool stimulation. The chain uses TRBV5-4 and TRBJ2-5, with unresolved D. CDR3 region: CASSLDYQETQYF. As DNA, the CDR3 is TGTGCCAGCAGCTTGGACTACCAAGAGACCCAGTACTTC.